Listed below are T cell receptor beta chains from one sample, sequenced in a study of blood T cell repertoires in COVID-19. Libraries were prepared by immunoSEQ multiplex PCR; TCRdb keeps only in-frame clonotypes and omits some of them. The table has more than 150,000 clones, 88% seen once; the top ten hold 2.1%. The sample consisted of peripheral blood. The origin of the receptors is a man in his sixties or seventies with active or convalescent COVID-19. Both conserved end residues are part of each CDR3. D genes are given only for firm matches. A clone size is listed for some rows: how often the clone was seen (once, few, many), or a class if it is expanded.

clone size	D gene	V gene	J gene	CDR3 length	CDR3 DNA	CDR3 protein
NA	TRBD1	TRBV7-8	TRBJ2-7	16	TGTGCCAGCAGCTTGGGTAGGGACAGGGTATCCTACGAGCAGTACTTC	CASSLGRDRVSYEQYF
NA	NA	TRBV5-4	TRBJ2-5	13	TGTGCCAGCAGCTCGGGGGGCCAGGAGACCCAGTACTTC	CASSSGGQETQYF
NA	NA	TRBV11-3	TRBJ2-5	13	TGTGCCAGCAGCTTAGGTGTTCGGGAGACCCAGTACTTC	CASSLGVRETQYF
once	NA	TRBV6-5	TRBJ1-2	11	TGTGCCAGCAAAACTCAGGGTGGCTACACCTTC	CASKTQGGYTF
few	NA	TRBV3-1/TRBV3-2	TRBJ2-7	12	TGTGCCAGCAGCCAAGGCGGCTACGAGCAGTACTTC	CASSQGGYEQYF
NA	NA	TRBV30	TRBJ1-3	10	TGTGCCTGGGGGGGGAGCACCATATATTTT	CAWGGSTIYF
NA	TRBD2	TRBV5-1	TRBJ2-3	17	TGCGCCAGCAGCTTGGTCCCTAGCGGAGATAGCACAGATACGCAGTATTTT	CASSLVPSGDSTDTQYF
few	TRBD1	TRBV28	TRBJ1-2	13	TGTGCCAGCGCTGGGGACAGCCTCTATGGCTACACCTTC	CASAGDSLYGYTF
NA	NA	TRBV3-1/TRBV3-2	TRBJ2-2	16	TGTGCCAGCAGCCAAGATGTCCCTCCTAACACCGGGGAGCTGTTTTTT	CASSQDVPPNTGELFF
NA	NA	TRBV28	TRBJ1-6	14	TGTGCCAGCAGACTACAGGGTGGGAATTCACCCCTCCACTTT	CASRLQGGNSPLHF
once	NA	TRBV28	TRBJ2-5	14	TGTGCCAGCAGAACGTGGGGGGACCAAGAGACCCAGTACTTC	CASRTWGDQETQYF
NA	TRBD2	TRBV10-3	TRBJ2-7	15	TGTGCCATCAGTGAGTACCCAGCGGGGAGCTACGAGCAGTACTTC	CAISEYPAGSYEQYF
NA	NA	TRBV5-1	TRBJ1-1	14	TGCGCCAGCAGCTTATTCGGGGGTAACACTGAAGCTTTCTTT	CASSLFGGNTEAFF
few	NA	TRBV6-2/TRBV6-3	TRBJ2-2	15	TGTGCCAGCAGCCCCGTGGGGGGAATCACCGGGGAGCTGTTTTTT	CASSPVGGITGELFF
NA	NA	TRBV4-3	TRBJ2-3	20	TGCGCCAGCAGCCAGGAAACCCCACGGATGGCGGGTGACCGCACAGATACGCAGTATTTT	CASSQETPRMAGDRTDTQYF
NA	TRBD1	TRBV7-6	TRBJ2-7	14	TGTGCCAGCAGCTTATTAGGACAGGGCTACGAGCAGTACTTC	CASSLLGQGYEQYF